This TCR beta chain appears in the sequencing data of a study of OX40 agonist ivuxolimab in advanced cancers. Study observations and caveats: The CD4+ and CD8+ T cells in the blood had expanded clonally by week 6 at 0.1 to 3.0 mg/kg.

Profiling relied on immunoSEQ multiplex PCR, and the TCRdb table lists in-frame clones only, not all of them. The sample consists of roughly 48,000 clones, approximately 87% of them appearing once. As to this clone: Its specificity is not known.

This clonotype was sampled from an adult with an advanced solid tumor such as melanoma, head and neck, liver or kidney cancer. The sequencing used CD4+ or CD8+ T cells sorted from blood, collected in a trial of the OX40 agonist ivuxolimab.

The CDR3 spells CASSPSGGAGYGYTF. CDR3 DNA: TGTGCCAGCAGCCCTTCCGGGGGCGCGGGCTATGGCTACACCTTC. J is TRBJ1-2 and V is TRBV7-3; a possible D gene is TRBD1 (6 bases). This CDR3 is 15 amino acids long. Between the trimmed V and J ends, which lost 5 bases and 4 bases, there was a span of 17 bases. The V gene's germline CDR1 is SGHTA and CDR2 FQGTGA.